The clone carrying this T cell receptor beta chain was detected only a few times. Its target is not known. The sample is drawn from a study of response to subunit inactivated influenza vaccine. General study results and limits: It was suggested by the authors that few new T cells are recruited by each seasonal influenza vaccination.

Germline loops: CDR1 SGHDN, CDR2 FVKESK. This CDR3 is 14 amino acids long. Losses at the gene ends were 4 bases for V and 6 bases for J; bases not matched to a gene: 7. One entry per CDR3 protein results from TCRdb running MiXCR on the RT-PCR reads. Of approximately 680,000 distinct CDR3 sequences in the sample, around 14% are singletons; the top ten hold roughly 11%. The TCR sequence derives from a man aged 50-59 years who received an inactivated influenza vaccine. The chain combines TRBV14 with TRBJ2-7; 9 positions match TRBD1. Material: PBMCs from blood, obtained 12 days after vaccination. The CDR3 region has the DNA TGTGCCAGCAGCCGCTACAGGGGGCTGAGCGAGCAGTACTTC. This translates into CASSRYRGLSEQYF.